This T cell receptor (beta chain) was recovered during a study of blood T cell repertoires in COVID-19. Study-wide context: The study drew acute and convalescent COVID-19 samples from the United States, Italy and Spain. PBMCs, B-cell-depleted T cells, or T cells were the source of the cDNA or gDNA that made up the material.

The V segment lost 1 base and the J segment 8 bases; nucleotides outside the gene matches: 8. The CDR3 spans 17 residues. The germline V gene has CDR1 SGHRS and CDR2 YFSETQ. In the source study's methods: Reference gene primer amplification gave nucleated cell count estimates. Generated by immunoSEQ multiplex PCR, the TCRdb table keeps only in-frame clones and is missing some. V, J and clone size reflect that table, while D and trimming were determined from the DNA. The sample includes over 200,000 clones, nearly 90% of them seen just once. Sequenced material: peripheral blood. The TCR comes from a woman in her late teens or twenties who had recovered from COVID-19. The V call is TRBV5-1, the J call TRBJ2-1; TRBD2 agrees at 14 bases. CDR3 coding DNA: TGCGCCAGCAGCTTGCTCTCCGGGACTAGCGGGAGTTATGAGCAGTTCTTC. It yields the protein CASSLLSGTSGSYEQFF.